These T cell receptor beta chains were read from a single sample in a study of regulatory T cells in long-lasting Graves disease. TCRdb re-analysed the multiplex PCR reads in MiXCR, keeping a single row per CDR3 protein. Here the sample spans more than 300,000 distinct CDR3 sequences, about 14% being singletons. This material consisted of peripheral blood mononuclear cells (PBMCs), taken at new diagnosis, from a patient treated with antithyroid drugs. Receptor source: a female donor with Graves disease. CDR3s include the opening cysteine and the closing phenylalanine or tryptophan. Clone size is shown for a subset of rows, as once, few, many or a class of expanded clone.

many	TRBV29-1	TRBJ2-7	CSVVRSQGATNEQYF
few	TRBV12-3/TRBV12-4	TRBJ1-5	CASSFYRDGHQPQHF
many	TRBV5-1	TRBJ2-2	CASSLSAFNTGELFF
-	TRBV18	TRBJ2-3	CASSPRREDTQYF
-	TRBV7-2	TRBJ1-3	CASSLIGDGNTIYF
few	TRBV9	TRBJ1-1	CASSSRVSGTEAFF
many	TRBV5-1	TRBJ2-1	CASSASGRASGEQFF
-	TRBV9	TRBJ2-1	CASSPAGTSGYNEQFF
many	TRBV7-6	TRBJ1-6	CASSTSGGDSNSPLHF
many	TRBV3-1	TRBJ1-6	CASSQDSPGALHF
many	TRBV30	TRBJ2-1	CAWAPWREAIYNEQFF
few	TRBV29-1	TRBJ2-7	CSGEDGYEQYF
many	TRBV5-5	TRBJ2-1	CASSSRAPGRSYNEQFF
-	TRBV3-1	TRBJ1-6	CASSQINSPLHF
many	TRBV2	TRBJ1-2	CASDRDSYGYTF
many	TRBV27	TRBJ1-5	CASRLGGGAAQPQHF
-	TRBV19	TRBJ1-2	CASSLRDRVWYGYTF
once	TRBV11-1	TRBJ2-3	CASSLVRAGGPTDTQYF
many	TRBV20-1	TRBJ1-4	CSARVRQAYEKLFF
many	TRBV28	TRBJ2-6	CASNTGSSGANVLTF
many	TRBV6-2/TRBV6-3	TRBJ1-5	CASSYSKGQGAGQPQHF
many	TRBV7-8	TRBJ1-5	CASSPPGQANQPQHF
few	TRBV3-1	TRBJ1-1	CASSPNRGNTEAFF
many	TRBV6-4	TRBJ2-3	CASSSGALDTQYF
-	TRBV5-5	TRBJ1-5	CASSLEQARWPQHF
-	TRBV28	-	CASSTLAGGSGETQYF
-	TRBV12-3/TRBV12-4	TRBJ2-2	CASSPQGVTGELFF
many	TRBV20-1	TRBJ2-1	CSARPGGSYNEQFF
-	TRBV6-1	TRBJ1-5	CASSDGAGPNQPQHF
many	TRBV7-2	TRBJ2-7	CASSFRGTSGGTYEQYF
many	TRBV11-2	TRBJ1-4	CASSLRGGRVEKLFF
many	TRBV7-8	TRBJ1-4	CASSPGTSNEKLFF
-	TRBV7-2	TRBJ2-5	CASSWDWGETQYF
many	TRBV20-1	TRBJ1-2	CSAREGLVNGYTF
many	TRBV6-1	TRBJ1-5	CASSEWAAIKDSNQPQHF
many	TRBV3-1	TRBJ2-5	CASSPSGGRRETQYF
-	TRBV6-2/TRBV6-3	TRBJ1-5	CASSRRGQSTHSNQPQHF
many	TRBV20-1	TRBJ2-1	CSSGTTNYNEQFF
many	TRBV24-1	TRBJ1-4	CATQSDDRKLFF
many	TRBV2	TRBJ2-3	CASSLPGQDDTDTQYF
many	TRBV6-1	TRBJ1-5	CASSDSGGYSNQPQHF
few	TRBV29-1	TRBJ1-2	CSDGGQELNYGYTF
once	TRBV18	TRBJ2-3	CASSHRSGRAGTDTQYF
-	TRBV7-3	TRBJ2-7	CASSLTEGYEQYF
many	TRBV6-5	TRBJ1-4	CASSYSNEVKKLFF
-	TRBV25-1	TRBJ2-7	CASSEYEGMGYEQYF
many	TRBV30	TRBJ1-2	CAWSGPQGSNYGYTF
many	TRBV4-1	TRBJ2-5	CASSQDGGSGETQYF
many	TRBV29-1	TRBJ1-1	CSVEVERVTEAFF
many	TRBV7-9	TRBJ1-2	CASSLETHRAGGYTF
many	TRBV5-1	TRBJ1-1	CASSLATGTSIQANTEAFF
-	TRBV12-3/TRBV12-4	TRBJ1-5	CASSFGQGQYYQPQHF
few	TRBV7-9	TRBJ2-1	CASSLAGGELNEQFF
few	TRBV27	TRBJ2-7	CASTPGDRAHEQYF
many	TRBV7-6	TRBJ2-1	CASSLAGWERDSNSEQFF
-	TRBV9	TRBJ1-1	CASSFRGLPNTEAFF
many	TRBV29-1	TRBJ1-2	CSALEVRPGSYGYTF
-	TRBV12-3/TRBV12-4	TRBJ1-6	CASSSSGRNSPLHF